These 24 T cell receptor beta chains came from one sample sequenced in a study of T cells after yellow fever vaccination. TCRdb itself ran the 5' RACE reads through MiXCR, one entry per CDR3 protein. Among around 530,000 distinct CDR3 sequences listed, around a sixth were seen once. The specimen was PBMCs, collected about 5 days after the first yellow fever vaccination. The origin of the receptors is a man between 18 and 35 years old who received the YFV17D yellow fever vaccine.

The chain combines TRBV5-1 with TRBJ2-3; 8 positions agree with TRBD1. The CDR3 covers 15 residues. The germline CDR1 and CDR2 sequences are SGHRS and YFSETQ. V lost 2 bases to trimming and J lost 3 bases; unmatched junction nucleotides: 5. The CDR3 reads CASSFQGAPTDTQYF. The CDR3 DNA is TGCGCCAGCAGCTTCCAGGGGGCGCCAACAGATACGCAGTATTTT.

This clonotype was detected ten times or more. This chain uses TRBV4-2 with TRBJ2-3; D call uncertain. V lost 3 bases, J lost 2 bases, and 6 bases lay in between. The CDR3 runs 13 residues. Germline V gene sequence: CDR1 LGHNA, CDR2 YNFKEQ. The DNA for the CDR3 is TGTGCCAGCAGCCAGTTAGCCACAGATACGCAGTATTTT. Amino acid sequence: CASSQLATDTQYF.

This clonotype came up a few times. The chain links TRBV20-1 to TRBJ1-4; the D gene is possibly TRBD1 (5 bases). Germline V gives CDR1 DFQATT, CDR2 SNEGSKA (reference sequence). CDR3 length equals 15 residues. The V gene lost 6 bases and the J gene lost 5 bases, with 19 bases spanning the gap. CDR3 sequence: CSAPGPGGGNEKLFF. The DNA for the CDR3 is TGCAGTGCCCCCGGGCCCGGGGGGGGAAATGAAAAACTGTTTTTT.

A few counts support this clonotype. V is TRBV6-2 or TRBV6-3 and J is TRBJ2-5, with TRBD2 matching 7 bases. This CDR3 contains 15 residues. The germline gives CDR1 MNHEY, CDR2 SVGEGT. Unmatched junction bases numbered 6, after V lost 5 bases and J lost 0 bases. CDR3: CASSLADGYQETQYF. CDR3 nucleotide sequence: TGTGCCAGCAGTCTAGCGGATGGGTACCAAGAGACCCAGTACTTC.

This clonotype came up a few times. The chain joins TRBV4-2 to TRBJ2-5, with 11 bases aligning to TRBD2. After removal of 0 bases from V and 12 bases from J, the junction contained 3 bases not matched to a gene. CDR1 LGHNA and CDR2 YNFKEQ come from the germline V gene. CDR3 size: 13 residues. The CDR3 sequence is CASSQDSGGAEYF. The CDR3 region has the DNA TGTGCCAGCAGCCAAGATAGCGGGGGGGCCGAGTACTTC.

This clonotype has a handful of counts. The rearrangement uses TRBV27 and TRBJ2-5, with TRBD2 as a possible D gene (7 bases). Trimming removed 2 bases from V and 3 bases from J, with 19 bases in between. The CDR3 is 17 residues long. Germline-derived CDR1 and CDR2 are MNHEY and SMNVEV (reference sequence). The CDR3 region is CASSLRWGGGIEETQYF. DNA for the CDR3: TGTGCCAGCAGTTTACGCTGGGGAGGGGGGATCGAAGAGACCCAGTACTTC.

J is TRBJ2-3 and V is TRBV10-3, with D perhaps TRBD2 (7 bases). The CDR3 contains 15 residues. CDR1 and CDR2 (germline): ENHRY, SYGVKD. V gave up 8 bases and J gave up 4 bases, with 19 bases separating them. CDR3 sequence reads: CAISKGGGAADTQYF. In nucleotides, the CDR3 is TGTGCCATCTCTAAGGGGGGGGGGGCCGCAGATACGCAGTATTTT.

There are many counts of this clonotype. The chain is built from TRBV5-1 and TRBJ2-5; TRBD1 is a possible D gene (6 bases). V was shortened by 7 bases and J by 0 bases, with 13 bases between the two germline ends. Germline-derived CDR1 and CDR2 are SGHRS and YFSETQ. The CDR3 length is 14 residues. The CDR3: CASAEQGDQETQYF. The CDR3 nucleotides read TGCGCCAGCGCAGAACAGGGAGACCAAGAGACCCAGTACTTC.

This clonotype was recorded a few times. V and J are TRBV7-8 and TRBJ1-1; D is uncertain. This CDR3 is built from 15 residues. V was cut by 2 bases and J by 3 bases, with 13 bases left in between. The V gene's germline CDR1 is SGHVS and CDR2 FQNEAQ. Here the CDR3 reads CASSLYPRMDTEAFF. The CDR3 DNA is TGTGCCAGCAGCTTATACCCCCGGATGGACACTGAAGCTTTCTTT.

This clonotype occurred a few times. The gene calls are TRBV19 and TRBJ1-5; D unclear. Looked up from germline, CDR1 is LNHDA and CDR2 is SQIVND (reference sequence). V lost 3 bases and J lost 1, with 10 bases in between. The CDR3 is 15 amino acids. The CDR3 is CASSILGRSNQPQHF. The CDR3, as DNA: TGTGCCAGTAGTATCCTTGGGCGGAGCAATCAGCCCCAGCATTTT.

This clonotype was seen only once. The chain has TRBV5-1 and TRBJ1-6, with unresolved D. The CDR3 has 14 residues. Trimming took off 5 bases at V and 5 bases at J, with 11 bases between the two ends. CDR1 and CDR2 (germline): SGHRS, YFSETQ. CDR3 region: CASSRNGNNSPLHF. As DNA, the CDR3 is TGCGCCAGCAGTAGAAACGGAAATAATTCACCCCTCCACTTT.

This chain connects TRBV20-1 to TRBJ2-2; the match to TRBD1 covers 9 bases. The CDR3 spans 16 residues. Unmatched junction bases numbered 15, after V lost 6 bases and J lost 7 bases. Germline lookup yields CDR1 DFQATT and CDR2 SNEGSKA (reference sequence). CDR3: CSAAAWTGVSGGELFF. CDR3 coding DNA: TGCAGTGCCGCCGCCTGGACAGGGGTTTCAGGCGGGGAGCTGTTTTTT.

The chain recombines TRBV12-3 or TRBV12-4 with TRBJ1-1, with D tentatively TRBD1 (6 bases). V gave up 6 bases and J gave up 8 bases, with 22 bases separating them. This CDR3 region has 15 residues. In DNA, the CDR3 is TGTGCCAGCAGCCCCCAGACAGGAGCCTTAGGAGAAGCTTTCTTT. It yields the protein CASSPQTGALGEAFF.

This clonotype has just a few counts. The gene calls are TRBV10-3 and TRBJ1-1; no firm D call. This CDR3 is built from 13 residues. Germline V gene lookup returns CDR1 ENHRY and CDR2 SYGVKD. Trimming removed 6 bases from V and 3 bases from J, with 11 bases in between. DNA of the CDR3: TGTGCCATCAGGACCCTGGATCACACTGAAGCTTTCTTT. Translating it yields CAIRTLDHTEAFF.

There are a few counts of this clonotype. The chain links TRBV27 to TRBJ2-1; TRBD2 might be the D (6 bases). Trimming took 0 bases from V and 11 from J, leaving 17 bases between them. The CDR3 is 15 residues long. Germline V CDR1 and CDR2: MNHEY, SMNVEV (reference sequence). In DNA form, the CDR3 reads TGTGCCAGCAGTTTATCGGAGGGAAGGGGCTTTCAGCAGTTCTTC. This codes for CASSLSEGRGFQQFF.

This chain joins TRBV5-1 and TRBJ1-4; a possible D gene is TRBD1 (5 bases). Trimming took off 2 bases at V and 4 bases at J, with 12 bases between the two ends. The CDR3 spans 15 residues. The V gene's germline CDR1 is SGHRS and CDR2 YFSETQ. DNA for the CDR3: TGCGCCAGCAGCTTCGGGACGGCCCTTAATGAAAAACTGTTTTTT. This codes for CASSFGTALNEKLFF.

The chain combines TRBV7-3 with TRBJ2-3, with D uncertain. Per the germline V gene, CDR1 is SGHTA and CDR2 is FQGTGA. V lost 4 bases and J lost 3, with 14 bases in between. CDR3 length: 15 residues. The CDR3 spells CASSYRPAHTDTQYF. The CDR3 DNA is TGTGCCAGCAGCTATCGACCAGCCCATACAGATACGCAGTATTTT.

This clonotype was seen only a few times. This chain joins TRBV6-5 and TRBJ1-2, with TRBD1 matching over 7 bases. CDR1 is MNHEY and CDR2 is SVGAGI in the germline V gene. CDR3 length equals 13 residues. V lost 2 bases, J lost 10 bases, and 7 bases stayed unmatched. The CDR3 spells CASSYRQGRDYTF. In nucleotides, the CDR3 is TGTGCCAGCAGTTACAGACAGGGAAGGGACTACACCTTC.

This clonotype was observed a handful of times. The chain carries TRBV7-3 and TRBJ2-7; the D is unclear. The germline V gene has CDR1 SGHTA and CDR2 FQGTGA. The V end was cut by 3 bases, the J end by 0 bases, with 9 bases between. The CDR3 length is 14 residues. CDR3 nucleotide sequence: TGTGCCAGCAGCTTCGCAGGCCGCTCCTACGAGCAGTACGTC. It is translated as CASSFAGRSYEQYV.

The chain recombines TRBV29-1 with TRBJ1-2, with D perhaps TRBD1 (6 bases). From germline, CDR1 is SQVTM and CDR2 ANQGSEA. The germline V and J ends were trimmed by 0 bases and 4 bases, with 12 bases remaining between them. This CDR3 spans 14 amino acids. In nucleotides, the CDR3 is TGCAGCGTTGAAGAGGAGGGGGGACCCTATGGCTACACCTTC. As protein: CSVEEEGGPYGYTF.

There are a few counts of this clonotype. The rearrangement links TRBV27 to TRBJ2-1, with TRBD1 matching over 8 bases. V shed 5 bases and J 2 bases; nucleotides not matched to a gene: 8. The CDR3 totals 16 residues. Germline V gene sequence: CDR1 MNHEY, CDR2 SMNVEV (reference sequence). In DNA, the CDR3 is TGTGCCAGCAGTCCCCGGACAGGGACGGCCTACAATGAGCAGTTCTTC. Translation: CASSPRTGTAYNEQFF.

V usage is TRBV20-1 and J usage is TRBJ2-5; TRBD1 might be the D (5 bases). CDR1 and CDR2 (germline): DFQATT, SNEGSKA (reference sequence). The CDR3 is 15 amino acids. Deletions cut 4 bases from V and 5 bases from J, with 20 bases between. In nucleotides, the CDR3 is TGCAGTGCTAAGGCCCGACAGAGTCCCTGGGAGACCCAGTACTTC. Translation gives CSAKARQSPWETQYF.

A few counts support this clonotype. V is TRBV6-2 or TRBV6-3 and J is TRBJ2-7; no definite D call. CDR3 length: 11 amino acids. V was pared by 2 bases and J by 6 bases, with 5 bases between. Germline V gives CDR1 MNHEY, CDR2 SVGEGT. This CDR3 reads CASSYLGEQYV. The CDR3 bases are TGTGCCAGCAGTTACCTCGGCGAGCAGTACGTC.

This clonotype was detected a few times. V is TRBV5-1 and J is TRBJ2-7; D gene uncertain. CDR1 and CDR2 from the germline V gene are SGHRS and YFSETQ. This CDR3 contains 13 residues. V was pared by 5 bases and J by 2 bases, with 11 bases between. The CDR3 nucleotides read TGCGCCAGCAGTATCCCCACCCCCTACGAGCAGTACTTC. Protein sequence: CASSIPTPYEQYF.